The rows below give T cell receptor beta chains drawn from one sample of a study of shared clonotypes between healthy human individuals. Repertoires were generated with immunoSEQ multiplex PCR, while TCRdb's copy carries only in-frame clones and drops some. The data contain roughly 2,300,000 clones, 85% to 95% of them singletons. Sequences were obtained from naive CD4+ T cells from PBMCs. These receptors were taken from a man in his late teens or twenties in good health. Some clones in this sample may be carry-over from other donors' samples. Each CDR3 is given with its conserved first and last residue. The D gene is left open where the match is weak. Size values are once, few and many counts, or a class for expanded clones, and some rows have none.

j_call: TRBJ1-1
d_call: TRBD1
v_call: TRBV7-9
clone_size: NA
cdr3_aa: CASSLLGQVNTEAFF
cdr3_nt: TGTGCCAGCAGCTTATTAGGACAGGTGAACACTGAAGCTTTCTTT

j_call: TRBJ2-7
d_call: NA
v_call: TRBV18
clone_size: NA
cdr3_aa: CASRHSDYYEQYF
cdr3_nt: TGTGCCAGCCGCCACTCAGATTACTACGAGCAGTACTTC

j_call: TRBJ2-7
d_call: NA
v_call: TRBV29-1
clone_size: NA
cdr3_aa: CSVGLAVYPNEQYF
cdr3_nt: TGCAGCGTTGGGCTCGCAGTTTACCCCAACGAGCAGTACTTC

j_call: TRBJ2-7
d_call: NA
v_call: TRBV4-3
clone_size: NA
cdr3_aa: CASSHARSSYEQYF
cdr3_nt: TGCGCCAGCAGCCACGCACGGAGCTCCTACGAGCAGTACTTC

j_call: TRBJ2-1
d_call: NA
v_call: TRBV2
clone_size: NA
cdr3_aa: CASSVMAEQFF
cdr3_nt: TGTGCCAGCAGTGTGATGGCTGAGCAGTTCTTC

j_call: TRBJ1-1
d_call: NA
v_call: TRBV18
clone_size: NA
cdr3_aa: CATSLGMNTEAFF
cdr3_nt: TGTGCCACCTCCCTGGGCATGAACACTGAAGCTTTCTTT

j_call: TRBJ1-5
d_call: NA
v_call: TRBV15
clone_size: NA
cdr3_aa: CATSRDKRPSNQPQHF
cdr3_nt: TGTGCCACCAGCAGAGATAAGAGACCAAGCAATCAGCCCCAGCATTTT

j_call: TRBJ1-2
d_call: NA
v_call: TRBV5-1
clone_size: NA
cdr3_aa: CASSLAGDGNYGYTF
cdr3_nt: TGCGCCAGCAGCTTGGCCGGGGACGGGAACTATGGCTACACCTTC

j_call: TRBJ2-1
d_call: NA
v_call: TRBV5-1
clone_size: NA
cdr3_aa: CASRRGSGVNEQFF
cdr3_nt: TGCGCCAGCCGTAGGGGGAGTGGCGTCAATGAGCAGTTCTTC

j_call: TRBJ2-7
d_call: TRBD2
v_call: TRBV19
clone_size: NA
cdr3_aa: CASSRGLADPYEQYF
cdr3_nt: TGTGCCAGTAGTAGGGGACTAGCGGATCCCTACGAGCAGTACTTC

j_call: TRBJ1-2
d_call: TRBD1
v_call: TRBV5-6
clone_size: NA
cdr3_aa: CASSGDRVMSYTF
cdr3_nt: TGTGCCAGCAGCGGGGACAGGGTAATGAGCTACACCTTC

j_call: TRBJ2-2
d_call: NA
v_call: TRBV28
clone_size: NA
cdr3_aa: CASSLYLVDTGELFF
cdr3_nt: TGTGCCAGCAGTTTATATTTAGTAGACACCGGGGAGCTGTTTTTT

j_call: TRBJ1-4
d_call: NA
v_call: TRBV5-1
clone_size: NA
cdr3_aa: CASRPATNEKLFF
cdr3_nt: TGCGCCAGCAGGCCCGCCACTAATGAAAAACTGTTTTTT

j_call: TRBJ2-3
d_call: NA
v_call: TRBV27
clone_size: once
cdr3_aa: CASSLSRRGRTDTQYF
cdr3_nt: TGTGCCAGCAGTTTATCGAGGCGGGGCCGCACAGATACGCAGTATTTT

j_call: TRBJ2-1
d_call: TRBD2
v_call: TRBV2
clone_size: NA
cdr3_aa: CASSDRTSSNNEQFF
cdr3_nt: TGTGCCAGCAGTGACAGGACTAGCTCTAACAATGAGCAGTTCTTC

j_call: TRBJ1-5
d_call: NA
v_call: TRBV19
clone_size: few
cdr3_aa: CASSIVGRGFNQPQHF
cdr3_nt: TGTGCCAGTAGTATAGTGGGGCGGGGTTTTAATCAGCCCCAGCATTTT

j_call: TRBJ2-7
d_call: TRBD2
v_call: TRBV7-2
clone_size: NA
cdr3_aa: CASSFFGSGTLYEQYF
cdr3_nt: TGTGCCAGCAGCTTTTTCGGTAGCGGGACGCTCTACGAGCAGTACTTC

j_call: TRBJ1-1
d_call: NA
v_call: TRBV7-8
clone_size: few
cdr3_aa: CASSLDSPEAFF
cdr3_nt: TGTGCCAGCAGCTTAGACAGCCCTGAAGCTTTCTTT

j_call: TRBJ1-2
d_call: NA
v_call: TRBV27
clone_size: NA
cdr3_aa: CASSLSFKPSRDGYTF
cdr3_nt: TGTGCCAGCAGTTTATCGTTCAAGCCATCGCGGGATGGCTACACCTTC

j_call: TRBJ1-3
d_call: NA
v_call: TRBV28
clone_size: NA
cdr3_aa: CASSLQGYSGNTIYF
cdr3_nt: TGTGCCAGCAGTTTGCAGGGATACTCTGGAAACACCATATATTTT

j_call: TRBJ2-5
d_call: TRBD2
v_call: TRBV5-1
clone_size: NA
cdr3_aa: CASAHLAGAGETQYF
cdr3_nt: TGCGCCAGCGCACATCTAGCGGGAGCAGGAGAGACCCAGTACTTC

j_call: TRBJ2-5
d_call: TRBD2
v_call: TRBV5-1
clone_size: NA
cdr3_aa: CASSSNGGREGETQYF
cdr3_nt: TGCGCCAGCAGCTCTAACGGCGGGAGGGAAGGAGAGACCCAGTACTTC

j_call: TRBJ2-3
d_call: NA
v_call: TRBV5-4
clone_size: NA
cdr3_aa: CASSLITDTQYF
cdr3_nt: TGTGCCAGCAGCTTAATTACAGATACGCAGTATTTT

j_call: TRBJ1-5
d_call: NA
v_call: TRBV5-6
clone_size: NA
cdr3_aa: CASSLGYSNQPQHF
cdr3_nt: TGTGCCAGCAGCTTGGGGTATAGCAATCAGCCCCAGCATTTT

j_call: TRBJ1-1
d_call: NA
v_call: TRBV6-5
clone_size: NA
cdr3_aa: CASSHPGLWNTEAFF
cdr3_nt: TGTGCCAGCAGTCATCCGGGGTTGTGGAACACTGAAGCTTTCTTT

j_call: TRBJ2-3
d_call: NA
v_call: TRBV5-1
clone_size: NA
cdr3_aa: CASSLDRRTDTQYF
cdr3_nt: TGCGCCAGCAGCTTGGACAGGAGAACAGATACGCAGTATTTT

j_call: TRBJ1-4
d_call: TRBD1
v_call: TRBV28
clone_size: NA
cdr3_aa: CASSRTRDRFF
cdr3_nt: TGTGCCAGCAGCCGGACACGGGACAGATTTTTT

j_call: TRBJ1-1
d_call: NA
v_call: TRBV5-4
clone_size: once
cdr3_aa: CASGEGTEAFF
cdr3_nt: TGTGCCAGCGGGGAGGGGACTGAAGCTTTCTTT

j_call: TRBJ2-3
d_call: TRBD2
v_call: TRBV7-9
clone_size: once
cdr3_aa: CASSFQSGGSTDTQYF
cdr3_nt: TGTGCCAGCAGCTTTCAGAGCGGGGGTAGCACAGATACGCAGTATTTT

j_call: TRBJ2-7
d_call: TRBD1
v_call: TRBV4-1
clone_size: NA
cdr3_aa: CASSQGRRTGGAYEQYF
cdr3_nt: TGCGCCAGCAGCCAAGGAAGAAGGACAGGGGGTGCCTACGAGCAGTACTTC

j_call: TRBJ2-7
d_call: TRBD1
v_call: TRBV27
clone_size: NA
cdr3_aa: CASSSGQGPYEQYF
cdr3_nt: TGTGCCAGCAGTTCGGGACAGGGGCCCTACGAGCAGTACTTC

j_call: TRBJ2-3
d_call: TRBD2
v_call: TRBV2
clone_size: NA
cdr3_aa: CASRGVAGVDTQYF
cdr3_nt: TGTGCCAGCAGGGGGGTAGCGGGAGTAGATACGCAGTATTTT

j_call: TRBJ2-2
d_call: NA
v_call: TRBV5-1
clone_size: NA
cdr3_aa: CASSLGVTGELFF
cdr3_nt: TGCGCCAGCAGCCTGGGGGTCACCGGGGAGCTGTTTTTT

j_call: TRBJ1-1
d_call: NA
v_call: TRBV9
clone_size: NA
cdr3_aa: CASSVAGSMNTEAFF
cdr3_nt: TGTGCCAGCAGCGTAGCGGGCTCGATGAACACTGAAGCTTTCTTT

j_call: TRBJ2-2
d_call: TRBD1
v_call: TRBV19
clone_size: NA
cdr3_aa: CASQTGALNTGELFF
cdr3_nt: TGTGCCAGTCAGACAGGGGCATTGAACACCGGGGAGCTGTTTTTT

j_call: TRBJ2-2
d_call: TRBD1
v_call: TRBV27
clone_size: NA
cdr3_aa: CASSLFGRDRTGELFF
cdr3_nt: TGTGCCAGCAGTTTATTCGGCAGGGACAGGACCGGGGAGCTGTTTTTT

j_call: TRBJ1-2
d_call: NA
v_call: TRBV20-1
clone_size: NA
cdr3_aa: CSANNGYTF
cdr3_nt: TGCAGTGCTAATAACGGCTACACCTTC

j_call: TRBJ1-5
d_call: NA
v_call: TRBV28
clone_size: NA
cdr3_aa: CASIPGWGQTSQGQPQHF
cdr3_nt: TGTGCCTCAATCCCGGGATGGGGCCAGACCTCCCAGGGACAGCCCCAGCATTTT

j_call: TRBJ2-2
d_call: NA
v_call: TRBV5-1
clone_size: NA
cdr3_aa: CASSLGGGPNTGELFF
cdr3_nt: TGCGCCAGCAGCTTGGGTGGCGGACCCAACACCGGGGAGCTGTTTTTT

j_call: TRBJ1-2
d_call: NA
v_call: TRBV9
clone_size: NA
cdr3_aa: CASSVEAGAYGYTF
cdr3_nt: TGTGCCAGCAGCGTAGAGGCAGGAGCATATGGCTACACCTTC

j_call: TRBJ2-1
d_call: NA
v_call: TRBV7-2
clone_size: NA
cdr3_aa: CASSLFAGEINEQFF
cdr3_nt: TGTGCCAGCAGCTTATTTGCAGGGGAGATCAATGAGCAGTTCTTC

j_call: TRBJ2-3
d_call: NA
v_call: TRBV6-6
clone_size: NA
cdr3_aa: CASHGQQNTDTQYF
cdr3_nt: TGTGCCAGCCATGGACAGCAGAACACAGATACGCAGTATTTT

j_call: TRBJ2-1
d_call: TRBD2
v_call: TRBV7-3
clone_size: NA
cdr3_aa: CASSPTSGTYNEQFF
cdr3_nt: TGTGCCAGCAGCCCTACTAGCGGGACCTACAATGAGCAGTTCTTC

j_call: TRBJ2-7
d_call: TRBD1
v_call: TRBV5-1
clone_size: NA
cdr3_aa: CASSSRTGSPYEQYF
cdr3_nt: TGCGCCAGCAGCTCAAGGACAGGGAGTCCCTACGAGCAGTACTTC

j_call: TRBJ2-7
d_call: NA
v_call: TRBV7-9
clone_size: NA
cdr3_aa: CASSHVSYEQYF
cdr3_nt: TGTGCCAGCAGCCACGTTTCCTACGAGCAGTACTTC

j_call: TRBJ2-5
d_call: TRBD1
v_call: TRBV9
clone_size: NA
cdr3_aa: CASSATIGTGARETQYF
cdr3_nt: TGTGCCAGCAGCGCTACTATCGGGACAGGGGCCCGGGAGACCCAGTACTTC

j_call: TRBJ2-1
d_call: NA
v_call: TRBV18
clone_size: NA
cdr3_aa: CASSPPGGTYNEQFF
cdr3_nt: TGTGCCAGCTCACCACCGGGCGGGACCTACAATGAGCAGTTCTTC

j_call: TRBJ1-3
d_call: NA
v_call: TRBV27
clone_size: NA
cdr3_aa: CASSSLGQPWNSGNTIYF
cdr3_nt: TGTGCCAGCAGTTCCCTTGGACAGCCCTGGAACTCTGGAAACACCATATATTTT

j_call: TRBJ1-1
d_call: NA
v_call: TRBV7-2
clone_size: NA
cdr3_aa: CASSFGPSGTEAFF
cdr3_nt: TGTGCCAGCAGCTTTGGGCCCTCCGGGACTGAAGCTTTCTTT

j_call: TRBJ2-7
d_call: NA
v_call: TRBV6-1
clone_size: few
cdr3_aa: CASSEASPGGDEQYF
cdr3_nt: TGTGCCAGCAGTGAAGCCTCCCCCGGGGGAGACGAGCAGTACTTC

j_call: TRBJ1-5
d_call: TRBD1
v_call: TRBV9
clone_size: NA
cdr3_aa: CASSVGWTGDQPQHF
cdr3_nt: TGTGCCAGCAGCGTAGGATGGACAGGGGATCAGCCCCAGCATTTT

j_call: TRBJ2-5
d_call: NA
v_call: TRBV28
clone_size: NA
cdr3_aa: CASRAGTKGETQYF
cdr3_nt: TGTGCCAGCAGGGCGGGGACAAAGGGAGAGACCCAGTACTTC

j_call: TRBJ2-3
d_call: TRBD2
v_call: TRBV6-5
clone_size: NA
cdr3_aa: CASRRTSGRTDTQYF
cdr3_nt: TGTGCCAGCCGAAGGACTAGCGGGAGAACAGATACGCAGTATTTT